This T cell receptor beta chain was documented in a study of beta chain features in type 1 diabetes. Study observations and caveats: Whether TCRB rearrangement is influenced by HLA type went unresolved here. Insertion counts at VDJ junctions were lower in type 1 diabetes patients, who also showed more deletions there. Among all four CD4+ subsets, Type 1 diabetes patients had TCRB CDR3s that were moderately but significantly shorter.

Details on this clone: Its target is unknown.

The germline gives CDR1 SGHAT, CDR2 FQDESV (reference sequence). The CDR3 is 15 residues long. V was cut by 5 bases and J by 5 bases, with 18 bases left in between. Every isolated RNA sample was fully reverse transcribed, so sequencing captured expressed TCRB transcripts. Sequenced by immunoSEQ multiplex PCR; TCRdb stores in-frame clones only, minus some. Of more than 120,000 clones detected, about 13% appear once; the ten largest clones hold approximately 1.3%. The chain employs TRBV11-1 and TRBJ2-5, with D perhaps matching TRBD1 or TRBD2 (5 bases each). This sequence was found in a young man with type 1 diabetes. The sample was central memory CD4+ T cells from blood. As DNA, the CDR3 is TGTGCCAGCAGCCTTTCCACACGGGACCGGGAGACCCAGTACTTC. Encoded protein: CASSLSTRDRETQYF.